A single sample is the source of the 6 T cell receptor beta chains below, sequenced in a study of blood T cell repertoires in COVID-19 (dated by TCRdb to about 2020). The receptor library was made with the immunoSEQ multiplex PCR assay. TCRdb retrieved this table from immuneACCESS and kept in-frame rearrangements only. Not all clones are present; in checked studies, unresolved V genes account for under half, and no reason is known for the remainder. The sample table records hundreds of thousands of clones; around 87% of these occur just once. The ten largest clones take up about 6% of the sample. The sample taken for sequencing was peripheral blood. The receptors come from a woman aged 45-59 years with COVID-19, enrolled during active disease.

V is TRBV5-1 and J is TRBJ2-3; TRBD2 aligns across 7 bases. The CDR3 runs to 17 residues. V gave up 0 bases and J gave up 3 bases; unmatched junction bases: 10. Germline CDR1 is SGHRS and CDR2 is YFSETQ. The CDR3 protein is CASSLVVGGPGTDTQYF. For the CDR3, the DNA is TGCGCCAGCAGCTTGGTAGTGGGAGGGCCCGGTACAGATACGCAGTATTTT.

This clone was seen only once. This sequence joins TRBV5-1 and TRBJ2-5; 13 bases match TRBD2. Looked up from germline, CDR1 is SGHRS and CDR2 is YFSETQ. With V trimmed by 4 bases and J by 5 bases, 11 bases remained unmatched. This CDR3 is built from 17 residues. CDR3 region: CASSPGLAGSPRETQYF. CDR3 DNA sequence: TGCGCCAGCAGCCCGGGACTAGCGGGGTCACCAAGGGAGACCCAGTACTTC.

As concerns this clone: The sample holds other DNA sequences that translate to the same CDR3. The gene calls are TRBV6-5 and TRBJ1-1, with 7 bases matching TRBD1. Looked up from germline, CDR1 is MNHEY and CDR2 is SVGAGI. V trimming: 6 bases; J trimming: 1 base; junction bases outside the gene matches: 5. The CDR3 is 14 amino acids. The CDR3 DNA reads as TGTGCCAGCAGGAGAACAGGGGCGAACACTGAAGCTTTCTTT. Its protein product is CASRRTGANTEAFF.

The rearrangement joins TRBV6-6 to TRBJ2-1; D might be TRBD2 (6 bases). Germline assignment: CDR1 MNHNY and CDR2 SVGAGI (reference sequence). This CDR3 has 15 amino acids. V was clipped by 6 bases and J by 1 base, with 13 bases between them. The CDR3 loop reads CASSHGGLSYNEQFF. The CDR3 nucleotides are TGTGCCAGCAGCCACGGGGGATTATCCTACAATGAGCAGTTCTTC.

The V gene is TRBV3-1 (or the pseudogene TRBV3-2), the J gene TRBJ2-1, with 16 bases lining up with TRBD2. The CDR3 contains 15 residues. Trimming cost V 6 bases and J 8 bases; bases outside gene matches: 4. Germline-derived CDR1 and CDR2 are LGHDT and YNNKEL (reference sequence). This CDR3 is CASRGLAGGLHEQFF. The CDR3 bases are TGTGCCAGCAGGGGACTAGCGGGAGGGTTACATGAGCAGTTCTTC.

The chain combines TRBV6-5 with TRBJ2-5; weak D call: TRBD1 (5 bases). V shed 5 bases and J shed 2 bases, with 9 bases lying between them. Germline CDR1 reads MNHEY; CDR2 reads SVGAGI. The CDR3 spans 13 residues. The CDR3 is CASSRTKQETQYF. DNA of the CDR3: TGTGCCAGCAGTCGGACAAAACAAGAGACCCAGTACTTC.